The 25 T cell receptor beta chains reported below all come from one sample, sequenced in a study of molecular identifiers for immune sequencing clone quantification. TCRdb itself ran the PCR reads through MiXCR, one entry per CDR3 protein. Of about half a million distinct CDR3 sequences detected, roughly 25% appear once; the ten largest clones hold 0.7% to 0.9%. The material sequenced was naive CD8+ T cells from blood, with Jurkat cell RNA spiked in. Documented subset: FACS-sorted CD8+CD4-CCR7+CD45RA+ naive T cells. The receptors come from a human donor in good health. Some libraries in this study had Jurkat cell RNA spiked in.

This clonotype was seen a few times. The V and J genes are TRBV28 and TRBJ1-1, with a weak D call TRBD1 (6 bases). The CDR3 extends over 15 amino acids. Germline-derived CDR1 and CDR2 are MDHEN and SYDVKM. Trimming left V 2 bases short and J 0 bases short, with 10 bases between. The CDR3 DNA reads as TGTGCCAGCAGTTTAAACAGGGACCTGAACACTGAAGCTTTCTTT. Translated: CASSLNRDLNTEAFF.

This clonotype was counted many times. The V call is TRBV29-1, the J call TRBJ2-7; D unresolved. CDR3 length: 15 residues. Trimming removed 6 bases from V and 0 bases from J, with 18 bases in between. Germline V CDR1 and CDR2: SQVTM, ANQGSEA. The CDR3 DNA reads as TGCAGCGTGTGGCTGGGCAGGCCCAGCTCCTACGAGCAGTACTTC. Translating it yields CSVWLGRPSSYEQYF.

The chain employs TRBV19 and TRBJ2-6, with 8 bases aligning to TRBD2. Germline V lookup: CDR1 LNHDA, CDR2 SQIVND (reference sequence). This CDR3 is 17 amino acids long. J lost 0 bases, V lost 10 bases, and 11 bases had no gene match. CDR3 protein: CANTPKRELSGANVLTF. The CDR3 DNA reads as TGTGCCAATACCCCCAAGCGGGAGCTCTCTGGGGCCAACGTCCTGACTTTC.

In this sample, this clonotype turned up many times. V and J are TRBV18 and TRBJ2-3; D is ambiguous. CDR1 and CDR2 (germline): KGHSH, LQKENI. V was pared by 4 bases and J by 2 bases, with 7 bases between. The length of the CDR3 is 13 residues. The CDR3 here is CASSRTNTDTQYF. The DNA of the CDR3 is TGTGCCAGCTCACGAACAAACACAGATACGCAGTATTTT.

Concerning this clonotype: A much larger clonotype is one base distant, so this may be a read error. The V gene is TRBV28, the J gene TRBJ1-5; TRBD1 agrees at 10 bases. Unmatched junction bases numbered 6, after V lost 5 bases and J lost 5 bases. Germline lookup yields CDR1 MDHEN and CDR2 SYDVKM. This CDR3 is built from 15 residues. DNA for the CDR3: TGTGCCAGCAGTGAGGACAGGGGGAGAGATCAGCCCCAGCATTTT. Translation: CASSEDRGRDQPQHF.

This clonotype was detected many times. The chain joins TRBV29-1 to TRBJ1-1; weak D call: TRBD1 (5 bases). Germline CDR1 is SQVTM and CDR2 is ANQGSEA. The CDR3 totals 13 residues. V lost 6 bases and J lost 4, with 15 bases in between. The DNA for the CDR3 is TGCAGCGTGCCGGGGCAGGTGGGCACTGAAGCTTTCTTT. It yields the protein CSVPGQVGTEAFF.

The sample holds a few counts of this clonotype. The chain recombines TRBV9 with TRBJ2-3; 11 bases agree with TRBD2. The germline gives CDR1 SGDLS, CDR2 YYNGEE. This CDR3 comprises 17 residues. Germline trimming cut 3 bases from V and 0 bases from J; bases unmatched to any gene: 6. The CDR3 region has the DNA TGTGCCAGCAGCGAACGACTAGCGGGAATGAGCACAGATACGCAGTATTTT. This codes for CASSERLAGMSTDTQYF.

This clonotype was seen at least ten times. The chain has TRBV9 and TRBJ1-2; TRBD1 might be the D (5 bases). Trimming cost V 6 bases and J 0 bases, with 12 bases left between them. Per germline, CDR1 SGDLS and CDR2 YYNGEE. The CDR3 covers 14 residues. This CDR3 is CASNDSPTNYGYTF. The CDR3 DNA reads TGTGCCAGCAACGACAGCCCCACTAACTATGGCTACACCTTC.

This clonotype has only a few counts. The V gene is TRBV28, the J gene TRBJ1-2; a possible D gene is TRBD1 (6 bases). Between the trimmed V and J ends, which lost 8 bases and 6 bases, there was a span of 19 bases. The CDR3 runs 14 residues. Germline CDR1 MDHEN, CDR2 SYDVKM. The CDR3: CASRKEAGVHGYTF. DNA for the CDR3: TGTGCCAGCCGGAAGGAGGCAGGGGTTCATGGCTACACCTTC.

This clonotype was detected only once. One end of the junction varies from germline; a read error may be responsible. This rearrangement joins TRBV7-9 to TRBJ2-4; either TRBD1 or TRBD2 may fit D (5 bases each). The CDR3 contains 13 residues. Germline V gene sequence: CDR1 SEHNR, CDR2 FQNEAQ (reference sequence). The CDR3 reads CARRPMGENLQYF. Written as DNA, the CDR3 is TGTGCCCGCCGCCCGATGGGGGAAAACCTTCAGTACTTC.

Concerning this clonotype itself: This may come from a read error, since a much larger clone is one base off. The chain has TRBV7-2 and TRBJ2-7, with 11 positions matching TRBD1. Germline-derived CDR1 and CDR2 are SGHTA and FQGNSA. J gave up 3 bases and V 5 bases, and 6 bases lay outside the gene matches. The CDR3 length is 15 residues. DNA of the CDR3: TGTGCCAGCAGCGGCCTGGGGACAGGGGGCTACGAGCAGTACTTC. Translated, it gives CASSGLGTGGYEQYF.

This clonotype was counted a few times. Mismatch with germline at one junction end may stem from a read error. This rearrangement joins TRBV4-3 to TRBJ1-1; tentatively, D is TRBD1 (6 bases). This CDR3 contains 14 residues. Germline-derived CDR1 and CDR2 are LGHNA and YSLEER. Here the CDR3 DNA reads TGCGCCAGCAGCCAAGATAGGGGGTTCACTGAAGTTTTCTTT. Protein product: CASSQDRGFTEVFF.

As concerns this clonotype: Lacking the conserved final phenylalanine or tryptophan, this CDR3 likely reflects a read error. The rearrangement joins TRBV7-9 to TRBJ2-7, with 11 positions matching TRBD2. CDR3 length equals 16 residues. Trimming removed 2 bases from V and 3 bases from J; junction bases left unmatched: 6. Germline V gene lookup returns CDR1 SEHNR and CDR2 FQNEAQ (reference sequence). CDR3: CASSLLSGRGGYEQYL. The CDR3 DNA is TGTGCCAGCAGCTTACTTAGCGGGAGGGGGGGCTACGAGCAGTACCTC.

The table lists this clonotype with a few counts. The chain has TRBV5-6 and TRBJ1-1, with a tentative D call TRBD1 (5 bases). There are 12 residues in the CDR3. Trimming stripped 1 base from V and 8 bases from J, with 9 bases between. Germline V gene sequence: CDR1 SGHDT, CDR2 YYEEEE. CDR3 DNA sequence: TGTGCCAGCAGCTTGCCGGCAGGGGAAGCTTTCTTT. Its translation: CASSLPAGEAFF.

The chain combines TRBV16 with TRBJ1-2; the D is unclear. Germline CDR1 and CDR2: KGHSY and FQNENV. The CDR3 spans 17 residues. Deletions cut 0 bases from V and 0 bases from J, with 14 bases between. The CDR3 protein is CASSQSYNDISNYGYTF. The CDR3 DNA is TGTGCCAGCAGCCAATCCTACAATGACATATCTAACTATGGCTACACCTTC.

With regard to this clonotype: A read error is possible here, since a much larger clone lies one base away. V usage is TRBV30 and J usage is TRBJ2-7; D not certain. V was clipped by 4 bases and J by 4 bases, with 8 bases between them. The CDR3 has 11 amino acids. Germline loops: CDR1 GTSNPN, CDR2 SVGIG (reference sequence). Here the CDR3 DNA reads TGTGCCTGGAATGTACAGTACGAGCAGTACTTC. Protein sequence: CAWNVQYEQYF.

This clonotype was seen many times. The chain is built from TRBV29-1 and TRBJ2-6; a weak D match, TRBD2 (5 bases). The CDR3 spans 15 residues. Per germline, CDR1 SQVTM and CDR2 ANQGSEA. V dropped 4 bases and J dropped 1 base, with 11 bases sitting between them. The CDR3 loop is CSVVGILSGANVLTF. Written as DNA, the CDR3 is TGCAGCGTTGTCGGGATCTTATCTGGGGCCAACGTCCTGACTTTC. Complete variable domain (other parts from reference TRBV29-1 and TRBJ2-6): SAVISQKPSRDICQRGTSLTIQCQVDSQVTMMFWYRQQPGQSLTLIATANQGSEATYESGFVIDKFPISRPNLTFSTLTVSNMSPEDSSIYLCSVVGILSGANVLTFGAGSRLTVL.

Here the CDR3 reads CASSPPSGTGTGELFF. The CDR3 DNA sequence: TGTGCCAGCTCACCACCGTCCGGGACCGGCACCGGGGAGCTGTTTTTT. This chain connects TRBV18 to TRBJ2-2; D possibly matches TRBD1 or TRBD2 (5 bases each). The CDR3 spans 16 residues. CDR1 and CDR2 (germline): KGHSH, LQKENI. V was clipped by 0 bases and J by 4 bases, with 12 bases between them.

This clonotype was counted between two and nine times. The rearrangement links TRBV19 to TRBJ2-5, with D perhaps TRBD1 (5 bases). The CDR3 loop spans 16 amino acids. With 4 bases removed from V and 5 bases from J, the gap between germline ends came to 20 bases. Looked up from germline, CDR1 is LNHDA and CDR2 is SQIVND (reference sequence). CDR3 bases: TGTGCCAGTAGTAACCGGACAAGTCCCACCCACGAGACCCAGTACTTC. It is translated as CASSNRTSPTHETQYF.

This clonotype has more than one count but fewer than ten. CDR3 bases: TGTGCCAGCAGCTTTCGCGGGGGGGGGAATGAGCAGTTCTTC. Translated, it gives CASSFRGGGNEQFF. The chain has TRBV11-2 and TRBJ2-1; 9 bases fit TRBD2. The V and J ends lost 3 bases and 7 bases, in that order; junction bases with no gene match: 4. The CDR3 is made up of 14 amino acids. Per germline, CDR1 SGHAT and CDR2 FQNNGV.

The chain employs TRBV27 and TRBJ2-3; D is perhaps TRBD1 or TRBD2 (5 bases each). Germline-derived CDR1 and CDR2 are MNHEY and SMNVEV (reference sequence). The CDR3 length is 15 residues. Trimming cost V 3 bases and J 1 base, with 11 bases left between them. Here the CDR3 reads CASSFLGAGTDTQYF. The CDR3 DNA sequence: TGTGCCAGCAGTTTCCTCGGGGCAGGCACAGATACGCAGTATTTT.

This clonotype was detected ten times or more. J is TRBJ1-5 and V is TRBV23-1; a weak D match, TRBD1 (6 bases). TRBV23-1 belongs to the ORF category, with a function that is uncertain. This CDR3 is built from 16 residues. Trimming removed 3 bases from V and 3 bases from J, with 15 bases in between. The CDR3 region is CASSQSHRVFNQPQHF. DNA of the CDR3: TGCGCCAGCAGTCAGTCCCACAGGGTTTTCAATCAGCCCCAGCATTTT.

This clonotype was found many times. The gene calls are TRBV20-1 and TRBJ1-5, with 8 bases matching TRBD1. The CDR3 loop spans 14 amino acids. J lost 2 bases, V lost 4 bases, and 4 bases had no gene match. The germline V gene has CDR1 DFQATT and CDR2 SNEGSKA (reference sequence). CDR3 residues: CSANQGARNQPQHF. The CDR3 DNA reads TGCAGTGCTAATCAGGGGGCTCGCAATCAGCCCCAGCATTTT.

In regard to this clonotype: A much larger clone is a single base away; this may be a read error. The gene calls are TRBV7-9 and TRBJ2-5; 11 bases map to TRBD2. Germline lookup yields CDR1 SEHNR and CDR2 FQNEAQ (reference sequence). The CDR3 consists of 14 residues. CDR3 coding DNA: TGTGCCAGCAGGACTAGCGGGACCTCAGAGCCCCAGTACTTC. This codes for CASRTSGTSEPQYF.

The rearrangement links TRBV7-9 to TRBJ2-7; 10 positions match TRBD1. The CDR3 totals 17 residues. Germline CDR1 reads SEHNR; CDR2 reads FQNEAQ (reference sequence). V trimming: 3 bases; J trimming: 2 bases; junction bases outside the gene matches: 10. CDR3 protein: CASSFQAGQGVTYEQYF. The CDR3 region has the DNA TGTGCCAGCAGCTTTCAGGCTGGACAGGGGGTTACCTACGAGCAGTACTTC.